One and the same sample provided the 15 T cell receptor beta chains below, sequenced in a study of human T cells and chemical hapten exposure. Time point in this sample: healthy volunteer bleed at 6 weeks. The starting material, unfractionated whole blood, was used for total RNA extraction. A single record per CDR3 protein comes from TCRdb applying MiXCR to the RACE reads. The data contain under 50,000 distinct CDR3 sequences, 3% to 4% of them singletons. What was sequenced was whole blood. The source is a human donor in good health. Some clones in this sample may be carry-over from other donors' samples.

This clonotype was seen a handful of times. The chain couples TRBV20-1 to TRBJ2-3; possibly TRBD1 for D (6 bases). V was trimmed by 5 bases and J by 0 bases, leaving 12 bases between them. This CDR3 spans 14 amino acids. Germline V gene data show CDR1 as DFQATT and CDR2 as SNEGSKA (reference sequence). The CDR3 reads CSASGTTSTDTQYF. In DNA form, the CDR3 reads TGCAGTGCTTCCGGGACAACCAGCACAGATACGCAGTATTTT.

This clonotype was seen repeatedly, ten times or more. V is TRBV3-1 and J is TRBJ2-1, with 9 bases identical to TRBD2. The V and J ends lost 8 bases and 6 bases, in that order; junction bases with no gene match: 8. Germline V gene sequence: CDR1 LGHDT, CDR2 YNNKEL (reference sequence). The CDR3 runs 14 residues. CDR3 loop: CASHGGRVANEQFF. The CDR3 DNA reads TGTGCCAGCCATGGCGGGAGGGTGGCCAATGAGCAGTTCTTC.

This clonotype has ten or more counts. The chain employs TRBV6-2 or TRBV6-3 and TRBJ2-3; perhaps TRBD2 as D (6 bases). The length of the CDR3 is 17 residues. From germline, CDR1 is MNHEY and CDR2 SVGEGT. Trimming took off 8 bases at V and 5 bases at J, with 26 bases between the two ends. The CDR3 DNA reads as TGTGCCAGCCGCTGGGGAGGACTTAGGGACCCCGGAGATACGCAGTATTTT. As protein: CASRWGGLRDPGDTQYF.

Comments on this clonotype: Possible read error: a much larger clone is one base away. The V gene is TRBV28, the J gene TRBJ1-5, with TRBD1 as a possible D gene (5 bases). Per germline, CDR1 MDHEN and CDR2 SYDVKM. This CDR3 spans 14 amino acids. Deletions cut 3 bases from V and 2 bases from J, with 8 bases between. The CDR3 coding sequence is TGTGCCAGCAGTTTCCAGGGAGGCAATCAGCCCCAGCATTTT. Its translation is CASSFQGGNQPQHF.

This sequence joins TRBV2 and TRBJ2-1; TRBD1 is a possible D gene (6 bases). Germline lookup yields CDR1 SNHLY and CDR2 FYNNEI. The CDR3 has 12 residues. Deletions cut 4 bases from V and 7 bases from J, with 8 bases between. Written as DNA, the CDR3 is TGTGCCAGCAGTGGACAGGAGAATGAGCAGTTCTTC. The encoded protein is CASSGQENEQFF.

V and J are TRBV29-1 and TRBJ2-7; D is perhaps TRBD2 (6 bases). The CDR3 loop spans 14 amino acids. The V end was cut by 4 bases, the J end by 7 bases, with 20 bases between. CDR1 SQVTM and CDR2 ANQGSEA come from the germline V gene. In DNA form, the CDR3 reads TGCAGCGTTGGAGACAGCGGGTACCTACCTGAGCAGTACTTC. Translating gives CSVGDSGYLPEQYF.

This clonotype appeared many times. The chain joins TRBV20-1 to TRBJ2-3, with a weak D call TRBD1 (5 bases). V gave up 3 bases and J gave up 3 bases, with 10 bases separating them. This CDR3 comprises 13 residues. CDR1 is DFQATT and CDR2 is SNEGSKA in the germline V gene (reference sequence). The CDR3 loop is CSARGPGTDTQYF. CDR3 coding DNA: TGCAGTGCTAGGGGTCCAGGGACAGATACGCAGTATTTT.

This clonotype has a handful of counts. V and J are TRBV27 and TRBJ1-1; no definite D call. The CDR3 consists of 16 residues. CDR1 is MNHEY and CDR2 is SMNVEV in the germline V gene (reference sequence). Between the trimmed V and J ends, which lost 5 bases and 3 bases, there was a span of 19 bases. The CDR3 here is CASSGGRAEWYTEAFF. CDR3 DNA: TGTGCCAGCAGTGGAGGCCGGGCGGAGTGGTACACTGAAGCTTTCTTT.

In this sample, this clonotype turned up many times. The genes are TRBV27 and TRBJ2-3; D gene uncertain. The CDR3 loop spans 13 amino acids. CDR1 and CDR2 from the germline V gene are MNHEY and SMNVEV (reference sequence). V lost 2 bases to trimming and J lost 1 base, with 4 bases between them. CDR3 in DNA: TGTGCCAGCAGTTTAATACGCACAGATACGCAGTATTTT. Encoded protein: CASSLIRTDTQYF.

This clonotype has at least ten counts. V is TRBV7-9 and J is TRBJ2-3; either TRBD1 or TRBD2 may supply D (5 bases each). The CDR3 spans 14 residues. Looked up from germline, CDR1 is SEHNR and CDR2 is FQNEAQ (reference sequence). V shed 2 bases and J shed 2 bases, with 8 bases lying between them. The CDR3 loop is CASSLTGPTDTQYF. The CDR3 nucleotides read TGTGCCAGCAGCTTAACGGGGCCCACAGATACGCAGTATTTT.

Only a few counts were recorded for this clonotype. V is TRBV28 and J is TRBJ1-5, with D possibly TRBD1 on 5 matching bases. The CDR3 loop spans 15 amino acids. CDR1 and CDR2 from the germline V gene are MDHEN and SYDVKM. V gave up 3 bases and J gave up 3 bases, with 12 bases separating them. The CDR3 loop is CASSLPQGSNQPQHF. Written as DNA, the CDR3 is TGTGCCAGCAGTTTGCCCCAGGGTTCCAATCAGCCCCAGCATTTT.

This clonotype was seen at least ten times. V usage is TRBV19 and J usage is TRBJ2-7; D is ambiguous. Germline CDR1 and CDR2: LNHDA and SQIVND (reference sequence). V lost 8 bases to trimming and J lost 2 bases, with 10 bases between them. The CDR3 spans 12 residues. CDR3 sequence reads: CASGTATYEQYF. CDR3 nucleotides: TGTGCCAGTGGAACAGCGACCTACGAGCAGTACTTC.

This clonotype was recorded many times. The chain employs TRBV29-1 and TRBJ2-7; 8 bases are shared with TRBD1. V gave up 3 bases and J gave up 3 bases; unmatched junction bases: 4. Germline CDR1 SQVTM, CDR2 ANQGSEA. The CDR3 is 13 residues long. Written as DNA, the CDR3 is TGCAGCGTTGAGGGGACAGGACGCTACGAGCAGTACTTC. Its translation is CSVEGTGRYEQYF.

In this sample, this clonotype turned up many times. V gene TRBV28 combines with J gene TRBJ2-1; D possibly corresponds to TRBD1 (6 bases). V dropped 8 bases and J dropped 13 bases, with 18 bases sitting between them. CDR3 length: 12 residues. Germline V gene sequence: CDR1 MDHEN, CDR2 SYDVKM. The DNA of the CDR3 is TGTGCCAGCGGTACAGGGACAAATGCTCAGTTCTTC. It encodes CASGTGTNAQFF.

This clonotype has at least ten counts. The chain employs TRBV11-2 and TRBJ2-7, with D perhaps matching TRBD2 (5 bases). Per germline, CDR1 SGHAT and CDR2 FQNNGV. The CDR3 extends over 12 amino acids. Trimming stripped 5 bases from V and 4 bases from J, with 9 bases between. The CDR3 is CASSPRRYEQYF. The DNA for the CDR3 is TGTGCCAGCAGCCCCCGGAGGTACGAGCAGTACTTC. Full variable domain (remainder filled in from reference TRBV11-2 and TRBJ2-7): EAGVAQSPRYKIIEKRQSVAFWCNPISGHATLYWYQQILGQGPKLLIQFQNNGVVDDSQLPKDRFSAERLKGVDSTLKIQPAKLEDSAVYLCASSPRRYEQYFGPGTRLTVT.